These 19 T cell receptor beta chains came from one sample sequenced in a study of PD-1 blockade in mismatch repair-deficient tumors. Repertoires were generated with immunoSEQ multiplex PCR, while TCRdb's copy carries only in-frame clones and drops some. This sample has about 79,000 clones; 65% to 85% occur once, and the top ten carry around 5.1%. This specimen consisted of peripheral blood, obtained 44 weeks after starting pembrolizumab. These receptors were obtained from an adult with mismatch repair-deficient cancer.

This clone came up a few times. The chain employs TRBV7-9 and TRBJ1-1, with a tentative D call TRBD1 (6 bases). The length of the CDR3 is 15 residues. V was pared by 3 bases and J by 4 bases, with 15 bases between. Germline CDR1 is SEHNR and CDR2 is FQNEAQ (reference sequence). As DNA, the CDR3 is TGTGCCAGCAGCTTCCACAGGGAACCGGTCACTGAAGCTTTCTTT. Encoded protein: CASSFHREPVTEAFF.

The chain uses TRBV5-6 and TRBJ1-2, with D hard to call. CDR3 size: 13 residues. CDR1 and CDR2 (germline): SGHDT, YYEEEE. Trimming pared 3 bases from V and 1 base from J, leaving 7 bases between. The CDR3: CASSSDGNYGYTF. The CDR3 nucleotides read TGTGCCAGCAGCTCCGACGGTAACTATGGCTACACCTTC.

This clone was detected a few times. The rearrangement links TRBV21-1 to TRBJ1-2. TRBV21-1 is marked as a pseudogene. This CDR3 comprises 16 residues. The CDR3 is CASSSPGRGYPYGYTF. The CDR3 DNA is TGTGCCAGCAGCTCCCCGGGCCGGGGTTACCCCTATGGCTACACCTTC.

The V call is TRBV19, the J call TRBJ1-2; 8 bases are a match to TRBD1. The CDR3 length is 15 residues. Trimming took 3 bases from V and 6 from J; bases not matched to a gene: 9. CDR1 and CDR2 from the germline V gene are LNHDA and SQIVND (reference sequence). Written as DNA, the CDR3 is TGTGCCAGTAGTATTCCCCGGACAGGGAGAGATGGCTACACCTTC. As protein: CASSIPRTGRDGYTF.

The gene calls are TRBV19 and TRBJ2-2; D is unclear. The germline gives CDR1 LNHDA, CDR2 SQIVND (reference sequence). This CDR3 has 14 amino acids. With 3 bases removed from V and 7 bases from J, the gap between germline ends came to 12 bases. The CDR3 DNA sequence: TGTGCCAGTAGTATGAATAGCTATGGCGGGGAGCTGTTTTTT. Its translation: CASSMNSYGGELFF.

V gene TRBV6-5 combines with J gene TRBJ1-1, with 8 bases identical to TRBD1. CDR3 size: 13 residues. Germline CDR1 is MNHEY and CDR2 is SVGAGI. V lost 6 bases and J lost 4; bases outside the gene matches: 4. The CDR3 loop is CASRQGAATEAFF. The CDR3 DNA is TGTGCCAGCAGGCAGGGGGCGGCCACTGAAGCTTTCTTT.

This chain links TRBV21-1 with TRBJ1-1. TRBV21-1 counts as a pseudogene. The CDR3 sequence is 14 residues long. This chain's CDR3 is CASSKGDLNTEAFF. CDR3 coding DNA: TGTGCCAGCAGCAAAGGCGACTTGAACACTGAAGCTTTCTTT.

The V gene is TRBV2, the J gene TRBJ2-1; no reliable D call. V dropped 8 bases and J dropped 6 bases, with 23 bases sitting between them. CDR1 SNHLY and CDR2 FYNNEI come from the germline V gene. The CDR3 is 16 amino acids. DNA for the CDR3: TGTGCCAGCCTCAGAGGATGGGGAATAACACGCAATGAGCAGTTCTTC. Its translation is CASLRGWGITRNEQFF.

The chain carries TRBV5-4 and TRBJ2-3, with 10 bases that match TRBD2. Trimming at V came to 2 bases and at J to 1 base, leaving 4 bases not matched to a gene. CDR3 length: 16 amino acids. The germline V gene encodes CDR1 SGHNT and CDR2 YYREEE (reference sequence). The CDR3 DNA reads TGTGCCAGCAGCTTAACTAGCGGGACCCGCACAGATACGCAGTATTTT. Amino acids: CASSLTSGTRTDTQYF.

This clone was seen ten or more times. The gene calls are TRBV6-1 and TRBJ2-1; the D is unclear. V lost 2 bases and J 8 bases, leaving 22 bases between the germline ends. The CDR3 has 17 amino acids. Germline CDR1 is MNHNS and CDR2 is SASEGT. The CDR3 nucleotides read TGTGCCAGCAGTGAATGGGCTAAGGATTTGGTTAGGGATGAGCAGTTCTTC. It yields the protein CASSEWAKDLVRDEQFF.

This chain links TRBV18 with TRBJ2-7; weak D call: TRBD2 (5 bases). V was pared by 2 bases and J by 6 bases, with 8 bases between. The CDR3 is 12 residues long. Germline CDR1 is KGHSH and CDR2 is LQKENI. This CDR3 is CASSPEGIEQYF. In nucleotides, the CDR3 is TGTGCCAGCTCACCAGAGGGCATCGAGCAGTACTTC.

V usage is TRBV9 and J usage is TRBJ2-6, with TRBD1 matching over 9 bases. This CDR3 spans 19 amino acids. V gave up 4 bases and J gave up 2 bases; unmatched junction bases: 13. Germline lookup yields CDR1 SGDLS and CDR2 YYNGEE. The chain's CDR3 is CASSTPGQGARPGANVLTF. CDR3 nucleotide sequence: TGTGCCAGCAGCACCCCGGGACAGGGAGCACGACCTGGGGCCAACGTCCTGACTTTC.

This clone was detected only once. CDR3 amino acids: CASSIMGARNTIYF. CDR3 sequence (DNA): TGTGCCAGTAGTATTATGGGGGCGAGAAACACCATATATTTT. The V gene is TRBV19, the J gene TRBJ1-3; possibly TRBD1 for D (6 bases). V lost 3 bases to trimming and J lost 5 bases, with 11 bases between them. This CDR3 region has 14 residues. The germline V gene has CDR1 LNHDA and CDR2 SQIVND (reference sequence). The full variable domain, rest sourced from reference TRBV19 and TRBJ1-3, is DGGITQSPKYLFRKEGQNVTLSCEQNLNHDAMYWYRQDPGQGLRLIYYSQIVNDFQKGDIAEGYSVSREKKESFPLTVTSAQKNPTAFYLCASSIMGARNTIYFGEGSWLTVV.

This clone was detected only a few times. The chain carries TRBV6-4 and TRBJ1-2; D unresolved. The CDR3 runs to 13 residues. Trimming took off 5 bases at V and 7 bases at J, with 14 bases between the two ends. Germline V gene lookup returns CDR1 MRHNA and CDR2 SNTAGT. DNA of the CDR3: TGTGCCAGCAGTAACGTAGTCGTGGGTGGCTACACCTTC. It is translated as CASSNVVVGGYTF.

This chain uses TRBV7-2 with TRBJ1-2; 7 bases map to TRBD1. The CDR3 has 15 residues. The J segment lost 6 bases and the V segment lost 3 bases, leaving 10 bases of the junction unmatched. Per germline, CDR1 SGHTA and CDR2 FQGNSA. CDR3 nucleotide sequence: TGTGCCAGCAGCTTTTGGGGGGGAGGGACAGATGGCTACACCTTC. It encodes CASSFWGGGTDGYTF.

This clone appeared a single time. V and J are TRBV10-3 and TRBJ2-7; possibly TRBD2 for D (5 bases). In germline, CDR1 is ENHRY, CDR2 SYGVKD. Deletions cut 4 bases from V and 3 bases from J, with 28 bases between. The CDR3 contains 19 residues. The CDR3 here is CAISVTLREAGPEVYEQYF. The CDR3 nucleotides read TGTGCCATCAGTGTTACCCTAAGGGAAGCTGGGCCGGAGGTCTACGAGCAGTACTTC.

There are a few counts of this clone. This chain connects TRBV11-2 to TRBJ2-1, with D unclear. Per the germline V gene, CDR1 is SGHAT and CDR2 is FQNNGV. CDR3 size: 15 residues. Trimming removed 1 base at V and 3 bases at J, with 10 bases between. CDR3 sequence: CASSLGTSSYNEQFF. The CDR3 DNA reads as TGTGCCAGCAGCTTAGGGACCTCTAGCTACAATGAGCAGTTCTTC. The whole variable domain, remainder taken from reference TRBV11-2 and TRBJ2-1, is EAGVAQSPRYKIIEKRQSVAFWCNPISGHATLYWYQQILGQGPKLLIQFQNNGVVDDSQLPKDRFSAERLKGVDSTLKIQPAKLEDSAVYLCASSLGTSSYNEQFFGPGTRLTVL.

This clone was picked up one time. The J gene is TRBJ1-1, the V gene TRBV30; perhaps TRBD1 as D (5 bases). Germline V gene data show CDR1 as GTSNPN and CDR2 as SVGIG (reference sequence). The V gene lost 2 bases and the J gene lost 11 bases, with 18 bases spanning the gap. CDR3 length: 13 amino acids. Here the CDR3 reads CAWSKRQGLGAFF. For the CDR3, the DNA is TGTGCCTGGAGTAAGCGGCAGGGCTTGGGGGCTTTCTTT.

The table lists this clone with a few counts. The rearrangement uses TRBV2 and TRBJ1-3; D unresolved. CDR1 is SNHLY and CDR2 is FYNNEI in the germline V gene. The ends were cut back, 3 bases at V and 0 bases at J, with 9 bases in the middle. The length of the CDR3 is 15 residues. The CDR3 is CASSEGRISGNTIYF. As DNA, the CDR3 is TGTGCCAGCAGTGAGGGCAGGATCTCTGGAAACACCATATATTTT.